What follows is one T cell receptor beta chain and its context. Antigen: not known. Trimming left V 5 bases short and J 3 bases short, with 17 bases between. Germline values: CDR1 MNHEY, CDR2 SMNVEV (reference sequence). There are 16 residues in the CDR3. This record belongs to a study of shared clonotypes between healthy human individuals. About the study: Each donor's CD8 memory used one plate, CD8 naive two, each CD4 subset three.

Method: immunoSEQ multiplex PCR; TCRdb's copy keeps in-frame clones and lacks some. The sample holds 2.3 million or so clones, 90% to 95% seen once. General study results and limits: Naive subsets tended to show greater estimated richness than memory subsets. Donor clonotype sharing was expected to depend on sequencing depth.

This sequence joins TRBV27 and TRBJ2-1; D is unclear. The sequence was collected from a man aged 18 to 35 in good health. Some clones in this sample may be carry-over from other donors' samples. Sequencing used naive CD4+ T cells from PBMCs. This sample's subset: CD45RA+ positively selected. CDR3 DNA: TGTGCCAGCAGTGCACTTGGTCGACAAGACTACAATGAGCAGTTCTTC. Its translation is CASSALGRQDYNEQFF.